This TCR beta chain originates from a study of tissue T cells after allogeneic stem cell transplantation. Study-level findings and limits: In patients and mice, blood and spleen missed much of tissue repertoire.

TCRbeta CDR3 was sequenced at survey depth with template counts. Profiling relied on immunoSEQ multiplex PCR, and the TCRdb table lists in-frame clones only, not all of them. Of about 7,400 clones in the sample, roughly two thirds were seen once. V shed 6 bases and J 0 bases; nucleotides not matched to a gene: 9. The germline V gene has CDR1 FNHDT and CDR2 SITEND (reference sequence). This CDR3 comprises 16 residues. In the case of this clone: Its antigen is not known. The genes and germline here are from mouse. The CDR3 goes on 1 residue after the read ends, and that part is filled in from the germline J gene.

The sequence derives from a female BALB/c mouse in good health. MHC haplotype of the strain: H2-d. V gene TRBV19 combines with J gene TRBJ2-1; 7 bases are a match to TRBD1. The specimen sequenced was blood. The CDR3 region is CASTQSGTVNYAEQFF. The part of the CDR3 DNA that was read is TGTGCCAGCACCCAATCCGGGACAGTTAACTATGCTGAGCAGTTC.